Each of the 30 T cell receptor beta chains below was sequenced from the same sample in a study of T cell responses to AZD1222 COVID-19 vaccine. The assay was immunoSEQ multiplex PCR, and TCRdb's table has in-frame clones only and misses some. The repertoire holds 90,000 to 150,000 clones, approximately 83% seen once, with approximately 8.8% in the top ten. Material: peripheral blood, obtained on day 0 of AZD1222 vaccination. The receptors were gathered from an adult in good health.

V usage is TRBV3-1 (or the pseudogene TRBV3-2) and J usage is TRBJ2-6; D is unclear. Germline V gene lookup returns CDR1 LGHDT and CDR2 YNNKEL (reference sequence). This CDR3 contains 16 residues. The V end was cut by 3 bases, the J end by 0 bases, with 9 bases between. The CDR3: CASSHGASSGANVLTF. The CDR3, as DNA: TGTGCCAGCAGCCACGGAGCGAGCTCTGGGGCCAACGTCCTGACTTTC.

The chain combines TRBV6-5 with TRBJ2-7, with 7 bases identical to TRBD1. From germline, CDR1 is MNHEY and CDR2 SVGAGI. The J segment lost 0 bases and the V segment lost 8 bases, leaving 4 bases of the junction unmatched. The CDR3 runs 13 residues. CDR3 DNA: TGTGCCAGCTGTACAGGGGCCTCCTACGAGCAGTACTTC. Amino acids: CASCTGASYEQYF.

The table lists this clone with a few counts. The J gene is TRBJ2-7, the V gene TRBV6-4; 11 bases agree with TRBD1. This CDR3 comprises 15 residues. The germline V gene has CDR1 MRHNA and CDR2 SNTAGT. V was pared by 3 bases and J by 0 bases, with 1 base of the junction left unmatched. CDR3 sequence (DNA): TGTGCCAGCAGTGAGGGGACAGGGGGCTCCTACGAGCAGTACTTC. This sequence encodes CASSEGTGGSYEQYF.

The chain joins TRBV30 to TRBJ2-7; 10 bases agree with TRBD2. The ends lost 4 bases at V and 7 bases at J; junction bases unmatched: 4. CDR1 and CDR2 from the germline V gene are GTSNPN and SVGIG (reference sequence). The CDR3 has 12 residues. Here the CDR3 reads CAWKLAGLEQYF. In nucleotides, the CDR3 is TGTGCCTGGAAACTAGCGGGGCTAGAGCAGTACTTC.

The chain is built from TRBV28 and TRBJ1-1; D gene ambiguous. Germline V CDR1 and CDR2: MDHEN, SYDVKM. Trimming stripped 2 bases from V and 1 base from J, with 17 bases between. The CDR3 spans 17 residues. CDR3 loop: CASSLPGRVRKNTEAFF. The CDR3 coding sequence is TGTGCCAGCAGTTTACCCGGACGGGTGAGGAAGAACACTGAAGCTTTCTTT.

CDR3 sequence (DNA): TGTGCCAGCAGCCAAGCGGCCACTGAAGCTTTCTTT. This sequence encodes CASSQAATEAFF. The genes are TRBV3-1 (or the pseudogene TRBV3-2) and TRBJ1-1; D ambiguous. Germline loops: CDR1 LGHDT, CDR2 YNNKEL (reference sequence). The CDR3 is 12 amino acids. Trimming removed 1 base from V and 4 bases from J, with 4 bases in between.

The chain combines TRBV6-5 with TRBJ2-2; 8 nucleotides match TRBD2. V dropped 4 bases and J dropped 7; count of bases not matched to a gene: 11. This CDR3 is built from 16 residues. The germline V gene encodes CDR1 MNHEY and CDR2 SVGAGI. The CDR3 DNA reads TGTGCCAGCAGTTCCCATCGCTGGCGGGAGGTCGGGGAGCTGTTTTTT. Translation gives CASSSHRWREVGELFF.

A few counts support this clone. The V gene is TRBV11-3, the J gene TRBJ2-7, with D tentatively TRBD2 (8 bases). The germline CDR1 and CDR2 sequences are SGHNT and YENEEA. V was pared by 2 bases and J by 5 bases, with 13 bases between. The CDR3 has 14 amino acids. Here the CDR3 reads CASSLSGGGDEQYF. The CDR3 DNA follows: TGTGCCAGCAGCTTATCGGGAGGGGGCGACGAGCAGTACTTC. The full variable domain, with the rest looked up from reference TRBV11-3 and TRBJ2-7, is EAGVVQSPRYKIIEKKQPVAFWCNPISGHNTLYWYLQNLGQGPELLIRYENEEAVDDSQLPKDRFSAERLKGVDSTLKIQPAELGDSAVYLCASSLSGGGDEQYFGPGTRLTVT.

This sequence joins TRBV9 and TRBJ1-1; TRBD1 aligns across 8 bases. With V trimmed by 0 bases and J by 4 bases, 14 bases remained unmatched. Looked up from germline, CDR1 is SGDLS and CDR2 is YYNGEE. CDR3 size: 18 residues. CDR3 DNA: TGTGCCAGCAGCGTAGGCCCCAGTGGACAGGGTTTGACCACTGAAGCTTTCTTT. Amino acid sequence: CASSVGPSGQGLTTEAFF. Supplemented by reference TRBV9 and TRBJ1-1, the full variable domain reads DSGVTQTPKHLITATGQRVTLRCSPRSGDLSVYWYQQSLDQGLQFLIQYYNGEERAKGNILERFSAQQFPDLHSELNLSSLELGDSALYFCASSVGPSGQGLTTEAFFGQGTRLTVV.

CDR3 sequence (DNA): TGTGCCACCAGTGATGATCTGACAGGCGGAAATCAGCCCCAGCATTTT. This translates into CATSDDLTGGNQPQHF. The chain employs TRBV24-1 and TRBJ1-5; TRBD1 might be the D (6 bases). The V end lost 3 bases, the J end lost 4 bases, and 15 bases lay between the germline ends. This CDR3 region has 16 residues. Germline V gives CDR1 KGHDR, CDR2 SFDVKD.

The gene calls are TRBV20-1 and TRBJ1-3; D remains ambiguous. CDR3 size: 13 residues. The V gene's germline CDR1 is DFQATT and CDR2 SNEGSKA (reference sequence). Trimming removed 3 bases at V and 2 bases at J, with 8 bases between. This chain's CDR3 is CSASGIAGNTIYF. CDR3 sequence (DNA): TGCAGTGCTAGTGGGATAGCTGGAAACACCATATATTTT.

The rearrangement uses TRBV5-4 and TRBJ2-7, with TRBD1 matching over 8 bases. This CDR3 has 15 amino acids. Germline values: CDR1 SGHNT, CDR2 YYREEE (reference sequence). With V trimmed by 2 bases and J by 0 bases, 4 bases remained unmatched. CDR3 nucleotide sequence: TGTGCCAGCAGCTTCAGGCAGGGGGCCTCCTACGAGCAGTACTTC. Its protein product is CASSFRQGASYEQYF.

The CDR3 region is CASSQVGFPGTEAFF. The CDR3 bases are TGTGCCAGCAGCCAAGTTGGCTTCCCCGGCACTGAAGCTTTCTTT. This chain joins TRBV3-1 (or the pseudogene TRBV3-2) and TRBJ1-1; D gene uncertain. The CDR3 totals 15 residues. Trimming took off 1 base at V and 4 bases at J, with 13 bases between the two ends. Germline V CDR1 and CDR2: LGHDT, YNNKEL (reference sequence).

V gene TRBV6-4 combines with J gene TRBJ2-1; 15 nucleotides align to TRBD2. This CDR3 contains 15 residues. CDR1 and CDR2 (germline): MRHNA, SNTAGT. The V and J ends lost 5 bases and 6 bases, in that order; junction bases with no gene match: 2. The chain's CDR3 is CASSWTSGRGNEQFF. The CDR3 DNA sequence: TGTGCCAGCAGTTGGACTAGCGGGAGGGGCAATGAGCAGTTCTTC.

The rearrangement joins TRBV12-3 or TRBV12-4 to TRBJ1-6; 7 bases agree with TRBD1. After removal of 5 bases from V and 10 bases from J, the junction contained 5 bases not matched to a gene. This CDR3 spans 13 amino acids. CDR3 sequence: CASSPGGLSPLHF. The CDR3 nucleotides read TGTGCCAGCAGTCCAGGGGGTCTCTCACCCCTCCACTTT.

The J gene is TRBJ1-5, the V gene TRBV12-5; D unresolved. Deletions cut 1 base from V and 5 bases from J, with 18 bases between. The germline V gene encodes CDR1 LGHNT and CDR2 FRNRAP. The CDR3 totals 17 residues. CDR3 DNA: TGTGCTAGTGGTTTGGCTTTCGCTTTCGGTAAATATCAGCCCCAGCATTTT. It is translated as CASGLAFAFGKYQPQHF.

The chain is built from TRBV11-3 and TRBJ1-1; 9 bases are a match to TRBD1. Germline CDR1 and CDR2: SGHNT and YENEEA. V shed 5 bases, J shed 4 bases, and the junction held 8 bases outside the gene matches. The CDR3 spans 15 residues. As DNA, the CDR3 is TGTGCCAGCAGCCCTCTCACAGGGGGCGGCACTGAAGCTTTCTTT. Protein product: CASSPLTGGGTEAFF.

The chain is built from TRBV27 and TRBJ1-2; 7 bases align to TRBD1. The germline V gene has CDR1 MNHEY and CDR2 SMNVEV (reference sequence). The CDR3 runs to 15 residues. V was pared by 2 bases and J by 8 bases, with 11 bases of the junction left unmatched. This chain's CDR3 is CASSLVGGARVGYTF. DNA for the CDR3: TGTGCCAGCAGTTTAGTAGGGGGCGCGAGGGTAGGCTACACCTTC.

The CDR3 DNA follows: TGTGCCAGCAGTTTATCGTTGGTAGGAGGGTACGAGCAGTACTTC. Its protein is CASSLSLVGGYEQYF. The J gene is TRBJ2-7, the V gene TRBV27; possibly TRBD2 for D (6 bases). This CDR3 contains 15 residues. From germline, CDR1 is MNHEY and CDR2 SMNVEV (reference sequence). V dropped 0 bases and J dropped 4 bases, with 13 bases sitting between them.

This chain uses TRBV7-9 with TRBJ2-7; D is uncertain. The CDR3 consists of 12 residues. V lost 1 base to trimming and J lost 4 bases, with 5 bases between them. Looked up from germline, CDR1 is SEHNR and CDR2 is FQNEAQ (reference sequence). Here the CDR3 reads CASSLVKYEQYF. CDR3 nucleotides: TGTGCCAGCAGCTTAGTGAAGTACGAGCAGTACTTC.

The DNA for the CDR3 is TGTGCCAGCAGCCGCAGACAGGGGTCACGAAACACTGAAGCTTTCTTT. Translated: CASSRRQGSRNTEAFF. The rearrangement uses TRBV11-3 and TRBJ1-1; 8 bases match TRBD1. Trimming cost V 5 bases and J 2 bases; bases outside gene matches: 10. This CDR3 comprises 16 residues. Germline V gene sequence: CDR1 SGHNT, CDR2 YENEEA.

This rearrangement joins TRBV18 to TRBJ1-4; D ambiguous. Germline V gene data show CDR1 as KGHSH and CDR2 as LQKENI. This CDR3 spans 14 amino acids. Between the trimmed V and J ends, which lost 3 bases and 5 bases, there was a span of 10 bases. CDR3 DNA: TGTGCCAGCTCACCGGGGTCAGAGAATGAAAAACTGTTTTTT. Its protein product is CASSPGSENEKLFF.

The J gene is TRBJ1-3, the V gene TRBV29-1; no reliable D call. Trimming stripped 6 bases from V and 0 bases from J, with 9 bases between. Germline values: CDR1 SQVTM, CDR2 ANQGSEA. CDR3 length equals 13 residues. CDR3 protein: CSVRPSSGNTIYF. The CDR3 DNA reads TGCAGCGTCAGACCGTCCTCTGGAAACACCATATATTTT.

The chain recombines TRBV5-6 with TRBJ1-2; D may be TRBD1 (5 bases). V was clipped by 4 bases and J by 5 bases, with 12 bases between them. Germline V gene data show CDR1 as SGHDT and CDR2 as YYEEEE. The CDR3 loop spans 13 amino acids. The CDR3 DNA sequence: TGTGCCAGCAGCACCATTCAGGGTTATGGCTACACCTTC. Translated: CASSTIQGYGYTF.

This chain connects TRBV5-1 to TRBJ1-2, with 9 bases matching TRBD1. J lost 8 bases, V lost 0 bases, and 5 bases had no gene match. Germline V gives CDR1 SGHRS, CDR2 YFSETQ. This CDR3 has 14 amino acids. The CDR3 sequence is CASSLDRGPEGYTF. Here the CDR3 DNA reads TGCGCCAGCAGCTTGGACAGGGGGCCAGAGGGCTACACCTTC.

The sample holds one count of this clone. The chain couples TRBV7-2 to TRBJ2-7, with D perhaps matching TRBD2 (6 bases). V was cut by 4 bases and J by 7 bases, with 17 bases left in between. Germline V gene data show CDR1 as SGHTA and CDR2 as FQGNSA. The CDR3 extends over 14 amino acids. The CDR3 spells CASSSAYSAGEQYF. In DNA, the CDR3 is TGTGCCAGCAGCTCCGCCTACTCCGCGGGGGAGCAGTACTTC.

V is TRBV15 and J is TRBJ2-7; D is unclear. The CDR3 has 12 residues. V was trimmed by 5 bases and J by 3 bases, leaving 8 bases between them. Germline values: CDR1 LNHNV, CDR2 YYDKDF (reference sequence). In DNA form, the CDR3 reads TGTGCCACCAGCCCGAACGGCTACGAGCAGTACTTC. Amino acid sequence: CATSPNGYEQYF.

The CDR3 sequence: CASSDVWRNSGNTIYF. The CDR3, as DNA: TGTGCCAGCAGTGACGTTTGGCGGAACTCTGGAAACACCATATATTTT. The V gene is TRBV2, the J gene TRBJ1-3; D is unresolved. The CDR3 totals 16 residues. Germline V lookup: CDR1 SNHLY, CDR2 FYNNEI. Trimming pared 3 bases from V and 0 bases from J, leaving 12 bases between.

This sequence joins TRBV7-6 and TRBJ2-7; D call uncertain. The CDR3 totals 13 residues. V was shortened by 2 bases and J by 6 bases, with 11 bases between the two germline ends. CDR1 and CDR2 (germline): SGHVS, FNYEAQ. The CDR3 bases are TGTGCCAGCAGCTTATCCCACGCGTCCGAGCAGTACTTC. Its translation is CASSLSHASEQYF.

Within the sample, this clone is medium-sized. This sequence joins TRBV4-1 and TRBJ2-3; maybe TRBD1 (6 bases). Germline lookup yields CDR1 MGHRA and CDR2 YSYEKL. This CDR3 contains 15 residues. V lost 4 bases, J lost 1 base, and 12 bases lay in between. This chain's CDR3 is CASSLGQPRTDTQYF. The CDR3, as DNA: TGCGCCAGCAGCCTCGGACAGCCACGCACAGATACGCAGTATTTT.